This T cell receptor beta chain was documented in a study of T cell repertoires in cytomegalovirus infection. Study-wide background: Carrying CMV and the relevant HLA type showed in public TCR beta signatures.

The CDR3 covers 14 residues. Germline V gene data show CDR1 as LGHNA and CDR2 as YSLEER. Trimming cost V 0 bases and J 10 bases, with 15 bases left between them. TCRdb re-called the reads with MiXCR, one entry per CDR3 protein. The sample lists hundreds of thousands of distinct CDR3 sequences, under 20% occurring once. The J gene is TRBJ1-1, the V gene TRBV4-3, with no clear D. This clonotype was sampled from a human donor in good health (CMV status not recorded). Some clones in this sample may be carry-over from other donors' samples. Sequenced input: PBMCs. The CDR3 DNA sequence: TGCGCCAGCAGCCAAGATCGACGCCGGTTGGGAGCTTTCTTT. Its translation: CASSQDRRRLGAFF.